The entry below describes one T cell receptor (beta chain). This specimen belongs to a study of blood T cell repertoires in COVID-19. In the study overall: There were acute and convalescent COVID-19 samples, and they came from the United States, Italy and Spain. Sample material is recorded as cDNA or gDNA derived from T cells, B-cell-depleted T cells, or PBMCs.

Per the authors' pipeline: How many nucleated cells were present was estimated from reference gene primer amplification. Only in-frame clones appear in the TCRdb table, and some are missing; sequencing was by immunoSEQ multiplex PCR. V and J calls plus clone size are reproduced from that table; the DNA served to infer D and trimming. The sample lists about 140,000 clones, 80% occurring once. The CDR3 is 15 residues long. V was clipped by 4 bases and J by 6 bases, with 16 bases between them. Germline values: CDR1 LGHDT, CDR2 YNNKEL (reference sequence). The sequenced material came from peripheral blood. The receptor was isolated from a man aged 65 to 79 who had recovered from COVID-19. V usage is TRBV3-1 (or the pseudogene TRBV3-2) and J usage is TRBJ1-5; D is unclear. In DNA, the CDR3 is TGTGCCAGCAGCCCTGGAAGTGGGCTAATTCAGCCCCAGCATTTT. Its protein product is CASSPGSGLIQPQHF.